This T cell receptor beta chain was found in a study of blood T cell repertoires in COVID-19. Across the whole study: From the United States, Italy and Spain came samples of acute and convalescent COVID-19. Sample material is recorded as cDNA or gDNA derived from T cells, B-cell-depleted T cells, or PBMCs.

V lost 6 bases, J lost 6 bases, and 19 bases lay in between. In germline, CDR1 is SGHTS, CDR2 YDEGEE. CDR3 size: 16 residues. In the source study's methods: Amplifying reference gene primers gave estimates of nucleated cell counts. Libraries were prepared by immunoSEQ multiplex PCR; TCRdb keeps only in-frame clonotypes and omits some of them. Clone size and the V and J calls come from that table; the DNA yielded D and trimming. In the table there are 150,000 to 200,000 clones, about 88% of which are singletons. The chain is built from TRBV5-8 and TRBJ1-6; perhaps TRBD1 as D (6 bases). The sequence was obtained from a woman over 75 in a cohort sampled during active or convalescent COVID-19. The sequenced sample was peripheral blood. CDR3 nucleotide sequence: TGTGCCAGCACCACGCACCCCGGGACAATTAATTCACCCCTCCACTTT. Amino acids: CASTTHPGTINSPLHF.